These 9 T cell receptor beta chains came from one sample sequenced in a study of identical twins. TCRdb reprocessed the 5' RACE reads via MiXCR and lists one record per CDR3 protein. The repertoire has about 520,000 distinct CDR3 sequences, less than 25% of them found once; the top ten carry roughly 0.91%. This sample also appeared in a second study, on T cells expressing NK-cell markers.

Input material: CD4+ T cells sorted from blood. Receptors were obtained from a woman aged 18-29 years in good health.

This chain connects TRBV5-1 to TRBJ2-5, with 7 bases fitting TRBD2. Germline-derived CDR1 and CDR2 are SGHRS and YFSETQ. V dropped 7 bases and J dropped 2; count of bases not matched to a gene: 8. The CDR3 is 14 residues long. As DNA, the CDR3 is TGCGCCAGCTCTGAACTAGCGAAGCAAGAGACCCAGTACTTC. It yields the protein CASSELAKQETQYF.

In its sample, this clonotype was seen a few times. The V call is TRBV7-8, the J call TRBJ2-5; D might be TRBD2 (5 bases). CDR1 and CDR2 (germline): SGHVS, FQNEAQ. The CDR3 consists of 15 residues. Trimming removed 5 bases from V and 2 bases from J, with 15 bases in between. Here the CDR3 DNA reads TGTGCCAGCAGCCAGCCCCGGGAAACACAAGAGACCCAGTACTTC. Protein sequence: CASSQPRETQETQYF.

In its sample, this clonotype was seen once. The rearrangement joins TRBV7-3 to TRBJ2-3; 10 bases are a match to TRBD2. The J segment lost 2 bases and the V segment lost 5 bases, leaving 4 bases of the junction unmatched. The CDR3 consists of 15 residues. CDR1 and CDR2 from the germline V gene are SGHTA and FQGTGA. As DNA, the CDR3 is TGTGCCAGCAGCCAACTAGCGGGGACCACAGATACGCAGTATTTT. Residues: CASSQLAGTTDTQYF.

This clonotype showed up just a few times. This chain uses TRBV5-1 with TRBJ1-3, with D perhaps TRBD1 (5 bases). This CDR3 comprises 17 residues. Germline V gene sequence: CDR1 SGHRS, CDR2 YFSETQ. Trimming removed 0 bases at V and 4 bases at J, with 17 bases between. DNA for the CDR3: TGCGCCAGCAGCTTGGGACAGCCGGCCTCTCCAGGAAACACCATATATTTT. Its translation: CASSLGQPASPGNTIYF.

This clonotype was found a few times. This chain connects TRBV20-1 to TRBJ2-2, with D perhaps TRBD2 (5 bases). Trimming shortened V by 0 bases and J by 3 bases, and 11 bases separated the two germline ends. In germline, CDR1 is DFQATT, CDR2 SNEGSKA (reference sequence). This CDR3 is 15 amino acids long. For the CDR3, the DNA is TGCAGTGCTAGAGAGGGGAGCTGGGACACCGGGGAGCTGTTTTTT. Its protein is CSAREGSWDTGELFF.

The chain combines TRBV7-3 with TRBJ2-2, with TRBD2 identical over 7 bases. CDR1 and CDR2 from the germline V gene are SGHTA and FQGTGA. The V segment lost 6 bases and the J segment 7 bases; nucleotides outside the gene matches: 11. The CDR3 is made up of 15 amino acids. CDR3 bases: TGTGCCAGCAGTTCCTGGGGAGGGGATGTCGGGGAGCTGTTTTTT. It specifies CASSSWGGDVGELFF.

The sample holds a few counts of this clonotype. The chain recombines TRBV5-1 with TRBJ2-1; tentative D call: TRBD1 (6 bases). CDR3 length equals 16 residues. CDR1 and CDR2 (germline): SGHRS, YFSETQ. The V end lost 0 bases, the J end lost 0 bases, and 10 bases lay between the germline ends. In nucleotides, the CDR3 is TGCGCCAGCAGCTTGGGGGAAGGGGGCTCCTACAATGAGCAGTTCTTC. Translated: CASSLGEGGSYNEQFF. Using reference TRBV5-1 and TRBJ2-1 for the parts outside the CDR3, the full variable domain is KAGVTQTPRYLIKTRGQQVTLSCSPISGHRSVSWYQQTPGQGLQFLFEYFSETQRNKGNFPGRFSGRQFSNSRSEMNVSTLELGDSALYLCASSLGEGGSYNEQFFGPGTRLTVL.

The chain employs TRBV20-1 and TRBJ2-3; D is unresolved. CDR1 is DFQATT and CDR2 is SNEGSKA in the germline V gene (reference sequence). The CDR3 runs 13 residues. The V and J ends lost 4 bases and 0 bases respectively, with 8 bases between them. The CDR3 DNA reads as TGCAGTGCTAAACTACCTAGCACAGATACGCAGTATTTT. Amino acid sequence: CSAKLPSTDTQYF.

There are many counts of this clonotype. The chain carries TRBV5-1 and TRBJ2-2, with a weak D call TRBD2 (6 bases). The germline CDR1 and CDR2 sequences are SGHRS and YFSETQ. V lost 4 bases and J 0 bases, leaving 10 bases between the germline ends. The CDR3 is 15 amino acids. CDR3 region: CASSLRDSNTGELFF. The CDR3 coding sequence is TGCGCCAGCAGCCTCCGGGACTCGAACACCGGGGAGCTGTTTTTT.